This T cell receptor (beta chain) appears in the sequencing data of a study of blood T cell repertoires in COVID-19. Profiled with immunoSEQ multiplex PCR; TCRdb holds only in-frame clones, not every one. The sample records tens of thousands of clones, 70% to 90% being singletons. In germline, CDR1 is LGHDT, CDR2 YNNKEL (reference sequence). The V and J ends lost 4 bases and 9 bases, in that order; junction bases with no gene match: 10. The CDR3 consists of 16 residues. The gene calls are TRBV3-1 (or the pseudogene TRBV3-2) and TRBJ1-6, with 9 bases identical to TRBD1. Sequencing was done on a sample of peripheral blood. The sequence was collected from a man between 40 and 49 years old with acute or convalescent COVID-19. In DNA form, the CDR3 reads TGTGCCAGCAGCCCGGGACAGGGAAGGTATTTTTCACCCCTCCACTTT. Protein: CASSPGQGRYFSPLHF.